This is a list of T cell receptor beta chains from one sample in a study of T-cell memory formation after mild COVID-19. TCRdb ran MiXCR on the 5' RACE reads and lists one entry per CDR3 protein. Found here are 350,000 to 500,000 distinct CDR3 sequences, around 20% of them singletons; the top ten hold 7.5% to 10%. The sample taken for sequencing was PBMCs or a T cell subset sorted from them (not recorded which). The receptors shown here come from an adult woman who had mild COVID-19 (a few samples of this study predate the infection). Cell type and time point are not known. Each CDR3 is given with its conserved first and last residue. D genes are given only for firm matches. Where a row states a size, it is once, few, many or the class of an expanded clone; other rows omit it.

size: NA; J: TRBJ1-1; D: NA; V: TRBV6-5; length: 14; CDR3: CASSYSGGVSEAFF; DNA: TGTGCCAGCAGTTACTCGGGAGGGGTCTCTGAAGCTTTCTTT
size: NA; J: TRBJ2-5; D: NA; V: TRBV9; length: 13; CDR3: CASSVSGEETQYF; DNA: TGTGCCAGCAGCGTGTCCGGGGAGGAGACCCAGTACTTC
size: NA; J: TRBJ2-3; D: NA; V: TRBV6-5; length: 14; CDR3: CASSYRERTDTQYF; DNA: TGTGCCAGCAGTTACAGGGAGCGCACAGATACGCAGTATTTT
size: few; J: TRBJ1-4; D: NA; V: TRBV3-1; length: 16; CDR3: CASSQDGGSTNEKLFF; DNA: TGTGCCAGCAGCCAAGATGGGGGCTCAACTAATGAAAAACTGTTTTTT
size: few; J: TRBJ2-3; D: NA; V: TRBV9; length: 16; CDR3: CASSVVVRASTDTQYF; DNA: TGTGCCAGCAGCGTAGTCGTTCGAGCTAGCACAGATACGCAGTATTTT
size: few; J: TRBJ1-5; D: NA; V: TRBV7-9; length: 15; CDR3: CASSLAQGLNQPQHF; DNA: TGTGCCAGCAGCTTAGCGCAAGGGCTCAATCAGCCCCAGCATTTT
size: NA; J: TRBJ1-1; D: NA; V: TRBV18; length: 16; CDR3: CASSPPNLSLNTEAFF; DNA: TGTGCCAGCTCACCACCGAATCTCAGCTTGAACACTGAAGCTTTCTTT
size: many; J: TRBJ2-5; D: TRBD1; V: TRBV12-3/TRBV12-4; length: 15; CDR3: CASSLAGTDQETQYF; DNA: TGTGCCAGCAGTCTCGCCGGGACAGACCAAGAGACCCAGTACTTC
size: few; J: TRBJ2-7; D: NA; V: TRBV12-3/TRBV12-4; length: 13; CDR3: CASSFGQFYEQYF; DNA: TGTGCCAGCAGTTTTGGGCAATTCTACGAGCAGTACTTC
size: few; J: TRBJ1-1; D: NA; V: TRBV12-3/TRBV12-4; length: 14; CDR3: CASGLSTGNTEAFF; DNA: TGTGCCAGCGGGTTATCCACAGGCAACACTGAAGCTTTCTTT
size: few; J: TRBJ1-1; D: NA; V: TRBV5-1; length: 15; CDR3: CASSFARTTNTEAFF; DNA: TGCGCCAGCAGCTTCGCTAGGACAACAAACACTGAAGCTTTCTTT
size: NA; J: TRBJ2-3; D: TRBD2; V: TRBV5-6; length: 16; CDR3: CASSLVGTSYTDTQYF; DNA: TGTGCCAGCAGCTTGGTGGGGACTAGCTACACAGATACGCAGTATTTT
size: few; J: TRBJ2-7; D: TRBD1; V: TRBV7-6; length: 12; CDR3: CATGQGAYEQYF; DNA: TGTGCCACCGGGCAGGGGGCCTACGAGCAGTACTTC
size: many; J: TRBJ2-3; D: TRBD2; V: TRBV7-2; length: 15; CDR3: CASSTGGSFADTQYF; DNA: TGTGCCAGCAGTACTGGCGGGAGCTTTGCAGATACGCAGTATTTT
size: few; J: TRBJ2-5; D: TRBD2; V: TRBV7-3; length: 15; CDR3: CASSRSGGGQETQYF; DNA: TGTGCCAGCAGCCGCTCGGGCGGGGGGCAAGAGACCCAGTACTTC
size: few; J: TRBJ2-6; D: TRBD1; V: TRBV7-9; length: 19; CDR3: CAILAFSGQGDPGANVLTF; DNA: TGTGCCATTCTTGCGTTCTCAGGACAGGGAGATCCTGGGGCCAACGTCCTGACTTTC
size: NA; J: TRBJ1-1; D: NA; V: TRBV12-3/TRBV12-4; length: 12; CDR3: CASSFRHAEAFF; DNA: TGTGCCAGCAGTTTTCGGCACGCTGAAGCTTTCTTT
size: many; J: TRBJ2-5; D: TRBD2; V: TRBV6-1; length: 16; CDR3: CASSVLAGGLQETQYF; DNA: TGTGCCAGCAGTGTCCTAGCGGGGGGGCTCCAAGAGACCCAGTACTTC
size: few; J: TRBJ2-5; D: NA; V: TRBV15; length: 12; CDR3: CATSAPRETQYF; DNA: TGTGCCACCTCTGCCCCCCGGGAGACCCAGTACTTC
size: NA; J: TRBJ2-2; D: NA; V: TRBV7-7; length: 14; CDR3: CASSLESAAGELFF; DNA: TGTGCCAGCAGCTTAGAATCAGCGGCCGGGGAGCTGTTTTTT
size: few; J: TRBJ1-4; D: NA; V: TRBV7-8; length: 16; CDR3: CASSYIRIATNEKLFF; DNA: TGTGCCAGCAGTTATATTAGGATTGCAACTAATGAAAAACTGTTTTTT
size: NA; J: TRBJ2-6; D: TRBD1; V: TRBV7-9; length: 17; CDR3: CASSSLTGRYGANVLTF; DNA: TGTGCCAGCAGCTCATTGACAGGGCGGTATGGGGCCAACGTCCTGACTTTC
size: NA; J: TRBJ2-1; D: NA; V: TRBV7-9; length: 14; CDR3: CASSGSTGDNEQFF; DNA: TGTGCCAGCAGCGGATCGACAGGAGACAATGAGCAGTTCTTC
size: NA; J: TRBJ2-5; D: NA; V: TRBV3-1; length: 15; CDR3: CASSERRRIQETQYF; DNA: TGTGCCAGCAGCGAAAGAAGACGAATACAAGAGACCCAGTACTTC
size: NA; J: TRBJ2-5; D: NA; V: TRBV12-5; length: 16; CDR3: CASGPGTLEYQETQYF; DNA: TGTGCTAGTGGTCCGGGGACACTAGAGTACCAAGAGACCCAGTACTTC
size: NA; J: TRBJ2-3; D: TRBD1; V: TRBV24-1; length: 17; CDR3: CATSDDPTGVSTDTQYF; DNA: TGTGCCACCAGTGACGACCCCACAGGGGTCAGCACAGATACGCAGTATTTT
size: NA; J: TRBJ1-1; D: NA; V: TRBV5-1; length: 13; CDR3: CASSPPWNTEAFF; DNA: TGCGCCAGCAGCCCCCCGTGGAACACTGAAGCTTTCTTT
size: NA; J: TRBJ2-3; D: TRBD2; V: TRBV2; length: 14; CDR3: CASEGTSDTDTQYF; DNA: TGTGCCAGTGAAGGGACTAGCGACACAGATACGCAGTATTTT
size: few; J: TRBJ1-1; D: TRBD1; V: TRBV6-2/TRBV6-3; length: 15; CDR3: CASSYGQGGNTEAFF; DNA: TGTGCCAGCAGTTATGGGCAGGGGGGGAACACTGAAGCTTTCTTT
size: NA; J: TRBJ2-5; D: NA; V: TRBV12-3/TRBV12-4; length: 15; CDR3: CASSSGLTRSQTQYF; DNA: TGTGCCAGCAGTTCGGGACTTACCCGATCCCAGACCCAGTACTTC
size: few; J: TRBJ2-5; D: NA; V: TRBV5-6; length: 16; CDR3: CASSLAQAGTQETQYF; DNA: TGTGCCAGCAGCTTGGCCCAAGCGGGGACACAAGAGACCCAGTACTTC
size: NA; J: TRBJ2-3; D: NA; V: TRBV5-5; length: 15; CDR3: CASSLVGLELDTQYF; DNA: TGTGCCAGCAGCTTGGTAGGCTTGGAGTTGGATACGCAGTATTTT